The 2 T cell receptor beta chains in this list originate from one sample, sequenced in a study of blood T cell repertoires in COVID-19. Libraries were prepared by immunoSEQ multiplex PCR; TCRdb keeps only in-frame clonotypes and omits some of them. The data contain more than 450,000 clones, around 90% of them singletons. The sequencing input was PBMCs or T cells enriched from blood (not recorded which). The receptor source for this set is a woman under 30 who had recovered from COVID-19.

This clone came up a few times. The chain has TRBV7-2 and TRBJ1-2, with 12 bases that match TRBD1. J lost 8 bases, V lost 3 bases, and 7 bases had no gene match. The CDR3 covers 15 residues. In germline, CDR1 is SGHTA, CDR2 FQGNSA. The DNA for the CDR3 is TGTGCCAGCAGCTTTAGCCGGGACAGGGGGCACGGCTACACCTTC. It encodes CASSFSRDRGHGYTF.

CDR3 region: CASSPRTGTDLNYGYTF. The CDR3 DNA sequence: TGTGCCAGCAGCCCGCGGACAGGGACAGATCTTAACTATGGCTACACCTTC. The chain combines TRBV7-2 with TRBJ1-2; 8 bases align to TRBD1. The V gene's germline CDR1 is SGHTA and CDR2 FQGNSA. Losses at the gene ends were 5 bases for V and 1 base for J; bases not matched to a gene: 12. CDR3 length: 17 amino acids.